This T cell receptor beta chain is from a study of shared clonotypes between healthy human individuals. For the study at large: Per donor, three plates held CD4 naive cells, three held CD4 memory, two held CD8 naive and one held CD8 memory.

Several immunoSEQ plates held equal portions of the genomic DNA taken from each subset. Roughly 200 ng DNA, approximately 30,000 T cell genomes, went into each sorted-subset replicate PCR. TCRdb keeps only in-frame clones here, not all; method: immunoSEQ multiplex PCR. The sample includes a few million clones, 85% to 95% seen only once; the top ten take 0.39%. Germline CDR1 reads ENHRY; CDR2 reads SYGVKD. V lost 11 bases to trimming and J lost 3 bases; unmatched junction nucleotides: 7. The CDR3 covers 13 residues. Material: naive CD4+ T cells from PBMCs. Subset noted: CD45RA+ positively selected. The sequence was collected from a man younger than 30 in good health. Some clones in this sample may be carry-over from other donors' samples. The chain joins TRBV10-3 to TRBJ1-1; 9 nucleotides agree with TRBD1. CDR3 sequence: CAAQGARYTEAFF. The CDR3 region has the DNA TGTGCCGCACAGGGGGCGAGGTACACTGAAGCTTTCTTT.